This T cell receptor (beta chain) was identified in a study of ipilimumab plus nivolumab after autologous stem cell transplantation. Libraries were prepared by immunoSEQ multiplex PCR; TCRdb keeps only in-frame clonotypes and omits some of them. The sample holds some 16,000 clones; 75% to 85% are singletons and the top ten take 20% to 25%. The CDR3 runs to 16 residues. Germline V gives CDR1 WNHNN, CDR2 SYGVQD (reference sequence). V lost 6 bases, J lost 4 bases, and 19 bases lay in between. Starting 14 to 28 days after autologous transplant, ipilimumab 1 mg/kg was given. Patients got 3 mg/kg IV nivolumab weeks 1, 4, 7, 10, then biweekly through week 26.

The material was PBMCs, obtained in a trial of ipilimumab plus nivolumab as post-transplant consolidation. The rearrangement links TRBV10-1 to TRBJ1-3, with D perhaps TRBD1 (6 bases). This clonotype was obtained from a male donor with diffuse large B-cell lymphoma. CDR3 protein: CASRYARRGGGNTIYF. The DNA for the CDR3 is TGCGCCAGCAGGTACGCCCGACGGGGGGGCGGAAACACCATATATTTT.